The 3 T cell receptor beta chains given below trace back to one sample, sequenced in a study of shared clonotypes between healthy human individuals (dated by TCRdb to the early 2020s). Library preparation used the immunoSEQ multiplex PCR assay. Drawn from immuneACCESS, this table holds only the in-frame rearrangements with V and J called that TCRdb kept. Clones are partly lost; checked studies trace under half to an unresolved V gene and leave the rest unexplained. For this sample there are millions of clones; about 93% appear just once. The top ten clonotypes cover under 2% of the sample. CD8 naive samples consisted of CD45RO-negative cells that were positively selected for CCR7, yielding a CD45RA+CCR7+ population without TemRA cells. Sequenced material: naive CD8+ T cells from PBMCs. Reading the label with the study, this specimen's cell subset or site is: CD45RA+CCR7+. Source of these receptors: a man aged 18 to 30 in good health. Some clones in this sample may be carry-over from other donors' samples.

This clone has a handful of counts. The chain is built from TRBV9 and TRBJ2-2; TRBD1 might be the D (5 bases). The CDR3 consists of 16 residues. Germline V CDR1 and CDR2: SGDLS, YYNGEE. Deletions cut 3 bases from V and 1 base from J, with 13 bases between. The CDR3 loop is CASSEMAGMNTGELFF. CDR3 coding DNA: TGTGCCAGCAGCGAGATGGCAGGGATGAACACCGGGGAGCTGTTTTTT.

This sequence joins TRBV9 and TRBJ2-7, with 7 bases aligning to TRBD1. With 3 bases clipped from V and 5 bases from J, the junction kept 14 bases outside the gene matches. The CDR3 totals 16 residues. Germline V gene data show CDR1 as SGDLS and CDR2 as YYNGEE. CDR3 sequence reads: CASSARQGFEDDEQYF. The CDR3 DNA reads as TGTGCCAGCAGCGCCAGACAGGGATTCGAAGACGACGAGCAGTACTTC.

V and J are TRBV29-1 and TRBJ1-5; unclear D gene. The CDR3 contains 15 residues. V gave up 4 bases and J gave up 1 base, with 14 bases separating them. Germline loops: CDR1 SQVTM, CDR2 ANQGSEA. CDR3 sequence: CSVVLLGPSNQPQHF. The CDR3 DNA reads TGCAGCGTTGTCTTGTTAGGTCCGAGCAATCAGCCCCAGCATTTT.